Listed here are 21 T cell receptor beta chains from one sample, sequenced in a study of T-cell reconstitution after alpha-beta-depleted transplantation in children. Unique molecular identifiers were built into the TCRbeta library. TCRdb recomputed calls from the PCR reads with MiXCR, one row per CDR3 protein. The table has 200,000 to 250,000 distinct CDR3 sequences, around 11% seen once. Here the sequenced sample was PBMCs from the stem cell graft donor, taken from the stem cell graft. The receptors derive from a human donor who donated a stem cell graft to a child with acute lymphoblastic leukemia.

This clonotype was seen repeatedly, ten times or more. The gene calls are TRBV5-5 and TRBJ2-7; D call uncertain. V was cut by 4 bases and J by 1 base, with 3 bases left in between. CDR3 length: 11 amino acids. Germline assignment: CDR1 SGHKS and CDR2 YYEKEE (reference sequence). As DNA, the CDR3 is TGTGCCAGCAGCCATTCCTACGAGCAGTACTTC. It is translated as CASSHSYEQYF.

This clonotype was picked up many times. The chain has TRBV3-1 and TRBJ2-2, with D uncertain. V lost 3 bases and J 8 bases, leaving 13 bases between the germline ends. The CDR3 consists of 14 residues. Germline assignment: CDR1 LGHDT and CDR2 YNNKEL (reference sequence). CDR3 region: CASSQSWDGGELFF. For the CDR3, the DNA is TGTGCCAGCAGCCAGTCCTGGGATGGAGGGGAGCTGTTTTTT.

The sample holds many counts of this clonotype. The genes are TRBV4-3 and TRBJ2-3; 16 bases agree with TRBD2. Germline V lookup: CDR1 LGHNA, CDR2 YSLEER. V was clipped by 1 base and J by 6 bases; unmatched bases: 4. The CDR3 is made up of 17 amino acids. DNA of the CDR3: TGCGCCAGCAGCCAAGGGCTGGGACTAGCGGGGGGGGATACGCAGTATTTT. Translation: CASSQGLGLAGGDTQYF.

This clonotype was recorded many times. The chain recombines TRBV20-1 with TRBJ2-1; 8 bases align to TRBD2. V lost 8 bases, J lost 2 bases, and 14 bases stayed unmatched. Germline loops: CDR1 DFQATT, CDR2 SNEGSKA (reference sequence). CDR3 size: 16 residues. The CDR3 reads CSSSSGRIGAYNEQFF. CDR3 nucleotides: TGCAGTTCCTCGAGCGGGAGAATCGGGGCCTACAATGAGCAGTTCTTC.

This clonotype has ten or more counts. CDR3: CATSDSDSEQYF. CDR3 DNA: TGTGCCACCAGTGATAGTGACAGCGAGCAGTACTTC. The rearrangement joins TRBV24-1 to TRBJ2-7; tentatively, D is TRBD1 (5 bases). Between the trimmed V and J ends, which lost 3 bases and 6 bases, there was a span of 8 bases. The CDR3 is 12 residues long. Germline assignment: CDR1 KGHDR and CDR2 SFDVKD.

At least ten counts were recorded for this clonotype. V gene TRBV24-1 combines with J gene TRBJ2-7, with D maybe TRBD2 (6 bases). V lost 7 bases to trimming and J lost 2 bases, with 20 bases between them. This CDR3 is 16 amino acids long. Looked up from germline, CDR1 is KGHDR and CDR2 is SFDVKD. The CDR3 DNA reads TGTGCCACCAGATCCTCAGCGGGCTCCCTGCCCTACGAGCAGTACTTC. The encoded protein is CATRSSAGSLPYEQYF.

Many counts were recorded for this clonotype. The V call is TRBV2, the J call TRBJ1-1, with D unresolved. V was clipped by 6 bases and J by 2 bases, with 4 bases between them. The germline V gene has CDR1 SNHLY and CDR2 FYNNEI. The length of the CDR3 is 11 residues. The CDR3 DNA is TGTGCCAGCAGCTTCAACACTGAAGCTTTCTTT. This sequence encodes CASSFNTEAFF.

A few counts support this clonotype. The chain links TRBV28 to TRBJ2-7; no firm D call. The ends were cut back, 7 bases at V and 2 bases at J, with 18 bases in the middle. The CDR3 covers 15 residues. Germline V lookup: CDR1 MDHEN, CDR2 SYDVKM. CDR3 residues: CASIKAPSPAYEQYF. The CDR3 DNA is TGTGCCAGCATCAAAGCGCCTTCCCCAGCCTACGAGCAGTACTTC.

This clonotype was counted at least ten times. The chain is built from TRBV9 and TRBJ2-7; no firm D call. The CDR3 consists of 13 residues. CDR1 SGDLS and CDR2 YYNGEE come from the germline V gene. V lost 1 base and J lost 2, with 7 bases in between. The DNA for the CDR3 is TGTGCCAGCAGCGTAAGTGGAACCTACGAGCAGTACTTC. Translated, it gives CASSVSGTYEQYF.

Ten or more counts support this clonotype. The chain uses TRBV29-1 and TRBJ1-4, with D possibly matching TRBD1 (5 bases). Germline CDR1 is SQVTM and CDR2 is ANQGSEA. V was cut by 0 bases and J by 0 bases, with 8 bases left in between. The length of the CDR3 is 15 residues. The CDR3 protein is CSVEEMGATNEKLFF. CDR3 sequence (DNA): TGCAGCGTTGAAGAAATGGGGGCAACTAATGAAAAACTGTTTTTT.

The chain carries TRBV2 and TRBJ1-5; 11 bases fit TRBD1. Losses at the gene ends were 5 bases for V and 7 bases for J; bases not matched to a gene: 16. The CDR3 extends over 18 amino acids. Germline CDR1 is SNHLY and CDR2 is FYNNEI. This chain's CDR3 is CASSLWDRGRGGRQPQHF. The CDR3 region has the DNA TGTGCCAGCAGTTTATGGGACAGGGGGAGGGGTGGTAGACAGCCCCAGCATTTT.

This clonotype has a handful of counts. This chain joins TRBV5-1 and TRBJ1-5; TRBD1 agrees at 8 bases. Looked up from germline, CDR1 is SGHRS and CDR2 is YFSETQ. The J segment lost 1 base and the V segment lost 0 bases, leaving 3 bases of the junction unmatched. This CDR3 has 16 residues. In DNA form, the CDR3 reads TGCGCCAGCAGCTTGGACGGGGACAGGAGCAATCAGCCCCAGCATTTT. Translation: CASSLDGDRSNQPQHF.

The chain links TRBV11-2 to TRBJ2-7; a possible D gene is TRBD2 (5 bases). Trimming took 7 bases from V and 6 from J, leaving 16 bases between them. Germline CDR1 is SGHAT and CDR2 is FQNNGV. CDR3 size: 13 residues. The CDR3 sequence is CASNEDFALEQYF. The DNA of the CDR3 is TGTGCCAGCAATGAGGACTTTGCCCTCGAGCAGTACTTC.

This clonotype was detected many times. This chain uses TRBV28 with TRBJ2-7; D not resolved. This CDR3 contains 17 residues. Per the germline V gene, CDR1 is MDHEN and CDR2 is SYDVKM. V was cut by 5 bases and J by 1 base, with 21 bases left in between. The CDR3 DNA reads TGTGCCAGCAGTACCACCGCAAACCTACTGGAATCCTACGAGCAGTACTTC. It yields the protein CASSTTANLLESYEQYF.

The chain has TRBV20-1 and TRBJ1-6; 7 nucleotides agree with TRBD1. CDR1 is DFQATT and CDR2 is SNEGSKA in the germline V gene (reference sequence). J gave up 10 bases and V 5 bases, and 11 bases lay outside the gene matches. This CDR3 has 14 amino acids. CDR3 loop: CSAQGGEQDSPLHF. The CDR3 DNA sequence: TGCAGTGCTCAGGGGGGGGAGCAAGACTCACCCCTCCACTTT.

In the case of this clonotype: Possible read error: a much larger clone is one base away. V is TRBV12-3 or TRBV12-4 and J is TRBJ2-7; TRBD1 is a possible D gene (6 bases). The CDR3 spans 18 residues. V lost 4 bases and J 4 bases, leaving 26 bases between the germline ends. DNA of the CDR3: TGTGCCAGCAGTTCGATAGGGTGGGGGACAAGACGAAATTACGAGCAGTACTTC. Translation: CASSSIGWGTRRNYEQYF.

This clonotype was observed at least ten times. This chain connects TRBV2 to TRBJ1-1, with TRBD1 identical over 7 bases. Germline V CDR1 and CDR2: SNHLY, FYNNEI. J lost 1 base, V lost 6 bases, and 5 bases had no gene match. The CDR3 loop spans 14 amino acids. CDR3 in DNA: TGTGCCAGCAGGGAGGGACAGCGGAACACTGAAGCTTTCTTT. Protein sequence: CASREGQRNTEAFF.

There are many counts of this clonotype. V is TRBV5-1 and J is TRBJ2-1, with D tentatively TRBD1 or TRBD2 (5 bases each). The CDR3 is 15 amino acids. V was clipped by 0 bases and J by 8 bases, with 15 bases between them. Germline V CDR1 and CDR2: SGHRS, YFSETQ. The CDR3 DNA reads TGCGCCAGCAGCTTGGATACAGGTCAGGACTATGAGCAGTTCTTC. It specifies CASSLDTGQDYEQFF.

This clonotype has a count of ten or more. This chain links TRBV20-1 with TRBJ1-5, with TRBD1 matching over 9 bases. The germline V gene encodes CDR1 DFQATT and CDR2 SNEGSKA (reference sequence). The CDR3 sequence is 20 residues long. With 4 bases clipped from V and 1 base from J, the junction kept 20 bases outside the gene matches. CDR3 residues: CSATKLTGGQGARSNQPQHF. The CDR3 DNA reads TGCAGTGCTACCAAACTAACAGGGGGCCAGGGAGCCCGAAGCAATCAGCCCCAGCATTTT.

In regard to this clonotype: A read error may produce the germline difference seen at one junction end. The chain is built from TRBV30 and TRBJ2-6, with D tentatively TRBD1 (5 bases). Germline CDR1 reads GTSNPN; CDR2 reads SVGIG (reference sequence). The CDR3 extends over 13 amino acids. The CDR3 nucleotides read TGTGCCTGTGACAACTCTGGGGCCAACGGCCTGACTTTC. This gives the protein CACDNSGANGLTF.

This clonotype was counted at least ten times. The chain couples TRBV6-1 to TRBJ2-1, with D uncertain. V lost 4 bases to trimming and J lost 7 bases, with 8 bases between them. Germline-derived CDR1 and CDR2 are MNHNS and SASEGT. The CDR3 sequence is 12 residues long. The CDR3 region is CASSVTWNEQFF. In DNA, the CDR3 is TGTGCCAGCAGTGTTACCTGGAATGAGCAGTTCTTC.